This TCR beta chain emerged from a study of cytomegalovirus exposure and HLA in healthy donors. Study as a whole: Drawn from HLA-typed donors, tens of millions of unique TCRs were held in an early data release. Study outcomes and limitations: Most TCR sequences proved rare, with some public TCRs found in many donors. The analysis excluded some indistinguishable V segments, including TRBV6-2 and TRBV6-3. After further analysis at a later stage, 15,000 to 20,000 TCR beta sequences were associated with HLA alleles at 0.05 false discovery rate.

This clone was picked up a small number of times. Antigen: not known. The CDR3 contains 13 residues. Germline V CDR1 and CDR2: SGHRS, YFSETQ. V was cut by 7 bases and J by 3 bases, with 12 bases left in between. A multiplex PCR was run with 60 Vbeta primers and 13 Jbeta primers. Assay used: immunoSEQ multiplex PCR; TCRdb lists only in-frame clones, some missing. Of fewer than 150,000 clones listed, over 60% are singletons. Specimen: PBMCs. The sequence was obtained from a man in his forties or fifties in good health and CMV-seronegative. The chain uses TRBV5-1 and TRBJ2-3; D is uncertain. This CDR3 is CASSTTGTDTQYF. The CDR3 region has the DNA TGCGCCAGCTCAACCACCGGGACAGATACGCAGTATTTT.